Listed here are 13 T cell receptor beta chains from one sample, sequenced in a study of identical twins. TCRdb independently ran MiXCR on the 5' RACE reads; one entry per CDR3 protein. The sample has a few hundred thousand distinct CDR3 sequences; less than 25% are singletons. The sample also formed part of further work on T cells expressing NK-cell markers.

The sample taken for sequencing was CD4+ T cells sorted from blood. These receptors all come from a woman aged 18 to 35 in good health.

This clonotype was counted a single time. The chain carries TRBV12-3 or TRBV12-4 and TRBJ2-5; TRBD1 agrees at 12 bases. The J segment lost 3 bases and the V segment lost 5 bases, leaving 10 bases of the junction unmatched. The CDR3 is made up of 17 amino acids. This CDR3 reads CASSTTGTGGREETQYF. Here the CDR3 DNA reads TGTGCCAGCAGTACGACCGGGACAGGGGGCCGGGAAGAGACCCAGTACTTC.

In its sample, this clonotype was seen a few times. This rearrangement joins TRBV20-1 to TRBJ1-1; 7 bases line up with TRBD1. CDR3 length equals 14 residues. Germline V gene data show CDR1 as DFQATT and CDR2 as SNEGSKA (reference sequence). V shed 2 bases and J 1 base; nucleotides not matched to a gene: 4. CDR3 DNA sequence: TGCAGTGCTAGAAGACAGGGAACGAACACTGAAGCTTTCTTT. It encodes CSARRQGTNTEAFF.

This clonotype was seen ten or more times. The CDR3 protein is CASSQDGSGTIDEQFF. Written as DNA, the CDR3 is TGTGCCAGCAGCCAAGATGGGTCGGGGACGATAGATGAGCAGTTCTTC. The chain combines TRBV14 with TRBJ2-1; D is possibly TRBD1 or TRBD2 (5 bases each). V was trimmed by 0 bases and J by 8 bases, leaving 17 bases between them. Germline V gene sequence: CDR1 SGHDN, CDR2 FVKESK. This CDR3 is 16 amino acids long.

V gene TRBV20-1 combines with J gene TRBJ2-2; perhaps D is TRBD1 or TRBD2 (5 bases each). The CDR3 covers 13 residues. Trimming left V 5 bases short and J 4 bases short, with 11 bases between. Germline V gene sequence: CDR1 DFQATT, CDR2 SNEGSKA (reference sequence). CDR3 in amino acids: CSAGDRSTGELFF. The CDR3 DNA follows: TGCAGTGCTGGGGACCGAAGCACCGGGGAGCTGTTTTTT.

This clonotype was recorded a few times. The rearrangement joins TRBV6-6 to TRBJ2-5; D is ambiguous. With 6 bases removed from V and 2 bases from J, the gap between germline ends came to 10 bases. The CDR3 spans 13 residues. Germline assignment: CDR1 MNHNY and CDR2 SVGAGI (reference sequence). The CDR3 bases are TGTGCCAGCAGCCAACCCCCTCAAGAGACCCAGTACTTC. Amino acid sequence: CASSQPPQETQYF.

This clonotype was observed a few times. The chain carries TRBV5-1 and TRBJ2-7; 8 bases line up with TRBD1. CDR1 and CDR2 (germline): SGHRS, YFSETQ. This CDR3 contains 14 residues. V dropped 6 bases and J dropped 5; count of bases not matched to a gene: 10. The CDR3 sequence is CASTSPGQVDEQYF. CDR3 DNA: TGCGCCAGCACAAGCCCGGGACAGGTGGACGAGCAGTACTTC.

The chain uses TRBV3-1 and TRBJ1-4, with D uncertain. Looked up from germline, CDR1 is LGHDT and CDR2 is YNNKEL (reference sequence). This CDR3 spans 16 amino acids. V was cut by 8 bases and J by 3 bases, with 19 bases left in between. In DNA form, the CDR3 reads TGTGCCAGCCAGGAGAACTTGGGTCCGGCTAATGAAAAACTGTTTTTT. Translating gives CASQENLGPANEKLFF.

The chain employs TRBV7-9 and TRBJ2-3; D remains ambiguous. The CDR3 totals 15 residues. From germline, CDR1 is SEHNR and CDR2 FQNEAQ (reference sequence). V was cut by 1 base and J by 0 bases, with 8 bases left in between. The CDR3, as DNA: TGTGCCAGCAGCTTAGGCTTGGGAAGCACAGATACGCAGTATTTT. As protein: CASSLGLGSTDTQYF.

This sequence joins TRBV5-1 and TRBJ1-1, with 11 bases that match TRBD1. The CDR3 extends over 15 amino acids. The trim removed 2 bases at V and 6 bases at J, leaving 6 bases unmatched. Germline values: CDR1 SGHRS, CDR2 YFSETQ. The CDR3 is CASSFLGQGAPEAFF. The CDR3 nucleotides are TGCGCCAGCAGCTTCCTAGGACAGGGGGCCCCTGAAGCTTTCTTT.

The genes are TRBV7-6 and TRBJ2-1; D gene unclear. Germline CDR1 SGHVS, CDR2 FNYEAQ. The germline V and J ends were trimmed by 1 base and 0 bases, with 7 bases remaining between them. The CDR3 has 15 residues. CDR3 DNA: TGTGCCAGCAGCTTAGGACTTCCCTCCTACAATGAGCAGTTCTTC. Translation: CASSLGLPSYNEQFF.

This clonotype has a count of ten or more. V gene TRBV12-3 or TRBV12-4 combines with J gene TRBJ1-2; D not resolved. The CDR3 has 15 amino acids. The V gene lost 2 bases and the J gene lost 5 bases, with 15 bases spanning the gap. The CDR3 spells CASSLQSHSSYGYTF. CDR3 in DNA: TGTGCCAGCAGTTTACAGAGCCACAGCTCATATGGCTACACCTTC.

V and J are TRBV6-5 and TRBJ2-7; the D is unclear. Germline CDR1 is MNHEY and CDR2 is SVGAGI. This CDR3 region has 11 residues. V lost 8 bases, J lost 7 bases, and 12 bases lay in between. The chain's CDR3 is CASGKGWEQYF. CDR3 nucleotides: TGTGCCAGCGGTAAGGGTTGGGAGCAGTACTTC.

This clonotype was picked up a small number of times. The V call is TRBV3-1, the J call TRBJ2-3; D gene unclear. Trimming removed 5 bases at V and 4 bases at J, with 10 bases between. Germline V gene data show CDR1 as LGHDT and CDR2 as YNNKEL (reference sequence). This CDR3 is built from 13 residues. CDR3 nucleotides: TGTGCCAGCAGCTTATATATATCAGATACGCAGTATTTT. It codes for CASSLYISDTQYF.